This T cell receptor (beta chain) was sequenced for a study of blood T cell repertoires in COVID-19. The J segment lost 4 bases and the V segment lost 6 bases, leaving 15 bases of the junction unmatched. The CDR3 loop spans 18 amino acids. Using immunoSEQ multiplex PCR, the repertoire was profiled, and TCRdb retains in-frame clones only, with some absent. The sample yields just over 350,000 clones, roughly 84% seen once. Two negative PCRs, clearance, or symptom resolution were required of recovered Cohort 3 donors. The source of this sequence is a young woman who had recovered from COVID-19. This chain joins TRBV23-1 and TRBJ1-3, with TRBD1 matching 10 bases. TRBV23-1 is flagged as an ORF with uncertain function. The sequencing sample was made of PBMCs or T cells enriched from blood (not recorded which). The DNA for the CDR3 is TGCGCCAGCAGGACTTTTCAGCCGGGACAGGGGAACGGAAACACCATATATTTT. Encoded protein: CASRTFQPGQGNGNTIYF.